This TCR beta chain was documented in a study of identifying expanded T cells in peripheral blood (dated by TCRdb to between 2017 and 2020). Regarding the study in general: Four technical replicates, made by sequencing separate aliquots from the same pool of genomic DNA, were compared pairwise. What the research found in general, with its limitations: Variance in clone template counts between two-week samples significantly increased with total template count across all healthy donors. Across all healthy-donor time intervals, the beta-binomial model significantly lowered both the number of clones called differentially abundant and the false-positive rate. Between technical replicates the binomial model flagged about 1.1 differentially abundant clones, whereas over roughly 2 weeks the binomial model flagged about 16.4 and over approximately four weeks approximately 18. The authors expected biological variance in healthy repertoires might increase further over much longer intervals such as months to years.

The junction carries 19 bases between V and J, which are trimmed by 7 bases and 9 bases respectively. The CDR3, from cysteine to phenylalanine, totals 15 residues. Only the CDR3 portion is preserved as DNA: 45 bases, with reading frame beginning at the first base. Taken from the germline V gene, the CDR1 and CDR2 loops are SGHTA and FQGNSA. TCRbeta CDR3 regions were profiled by bias-controlled multiplex PCR amplification of genomic DNA with the immunoSEQ Assay. Concerning the study's data processing: To quantify the absolute abundance of each unique TCRbeta CDR3 region, the sequences were collapsed and filtered. Differential abundance was tested with two models: a binomial (Fisher-equivalent) model and a beta-binomial model that adds time-dependent variance fitted from healthy donors. Clones with fewer than 5 combined templates were removed, and a clone was called differentially abundant if the clone's Benjamini-Hochberg FDR was below 0.01. In the beta-binomial model, variance was expressed as a function of the total template count across the two samples, in the form v = (b*log(k)+a)^2. TCRdb took this table from immuneACCESS and kept in-frame rearrangements with V and J called. Such tables lack part of the clones; where checked against another copy, unresolved V genes explain under half of the gap, and the rest is unexplained. V and J calls and clone size are those listed in that table; D and trimming were worked out from the DNA. The sample table records about 58,000 clones; roughly 87% of these occur just once. The leading ten clones occupy about 3.7% of the sample.

During the collection period, no infections or other immune events were recorded for the healthy donors. Time-dependent variance in a beta-binomial model of T-cell clone differential abundance was calibrated using healthy-donor blood repertoires as a training cohort. The training cohort was composed of approximately ten healthy donors, 3 female and 7 male. Donor ages ranged from about 29 to 70 years, with an average of roughly 46 years. Whole blood from each healthy donor was obtained from a commercial supplier and was collected at three time points approximately 15 days apart. For immunosequencing, genomic DNA was extracted from unsorted whole blood. Of note for this clone: Its antigen is unknown. The sample holds no much larger clone one base away, and base qualities are not on file.

The receptor's source is a person aged 18 to 69 in good health. The sample was blood. Here the chain combines TRBV7-2 and TRBJ1-6; confidence is insufficient to name the D gene. The bases read TGTGCCAGCACGAAGGCTCAAGTTAAAGGTTCACCCCTCCACTTT. Translated, it gives CASTKAQVKGSPLHF.